This record concerns one T cell receptor beta chain sequence. Its antigen remains unidentified. This record comes from a study of CXCR3-negative and CXCR3-positive naive CD8 T cells. Study-wide background: Some 150 million TRB reads in total, about 1.5 +/- 0.3 million per library. Study-level results: CXCR3 expression partially decreased after cryopreservation; most assays used fresh PBMCs. Naive CXCR3-positive and CXCR3-negative cells shared similar TRBV-TRBJ usage, unlike memory cells. CXCR3-positive naive cells had more hydrophobic TRB CDR3s than CXCR3-negative naive cells.

The libraries of TRB cDNA were constructed through 5' RACE using UMI labels. TCRdb processed the 5' RACE reads again and assigns one entry to each CDR3 protein, with no DNA. The sample totals about 89,000 distinct CDR3 sequences. The CDR3 runs 15 residues. Looked up from germline, CDR1 is SGHRS and CDR2 is YFSETQ. Cells classed as naive CD8+ T cells were CD45RO-CCR7+CD27+CD95-. The chain joins TRBV5-1 to TRBJ2-1; without DNA, the TCRdb call of TRBD1 cannot be checked. The sample comprised naive CXCR3+ CD8+ T cells from blood. Subset given: CD45RO-CCR7+CD27+CD95- naive CD8+ T cells expressing CXCR3 (TNR3+). The TCR sequence derives from a human donor in good health. Some clones in this sample may be carry-over from other donors' samples. The CDR3 loop reads CASSLVGQIYNEQFF. The full variable domain, in which reference TRBV5-1 and TRBJ2-1 provide the parts outside the CDR3, is KAGVTQTPRYLIKTRGQQVTLSCSPISGHRSVSWYQQTPGQGLQFLFEYFSETQRNKGNFPGRFSGRQFSNSRSEMNVSTLELGDSALYLCASSLVGQIYNEQFFGPGTRLTVL.